This TCR beta chain was sequenced for a study of cytomegalovirus exposure and HLA in healthy donors. Study context: The study's early data release held some 85 million unique TCRs from HLA-typed donors.

With regard to this clone: The antigen is undetermined.

Both 60 Vbeta primers and 13 Jbeta primers went into the PCR. Clones were read by immunoSEQ multiplex PCR, and TCRdb kept only the in-frame ones, dropping some. The sample lists 170,000 or so clones, less than 90% occurring once. V was shortened by 4 bases and J by 2 bases, with 16 bases between the two germline ends. CDR1 and CDR2 (germline): SGHKS, YYEKEE (reference sequence). The CDR3 runs to 15 residues. Study results and limitations: Per a prior analysis, the majority of TCR beta V segments were productive roughly 87% or roughly 30% of the time. The authors later found HLA-associated TCR beta chains more clonally expanded than equally common others. In all likelihood, a cluster of highly shared sequence variants was a sequencing artifact.

The source is a male donor in good health and CMV-seropositive. The chain employs TRBV5-5 and TRBJ2-7, with TRBD2 as a possible D gene (5 bases). The specimen was PBMCs. The CDR3 sequence: CASSKTSGTAYEQYF. CDR3 nucleotide sequence: TGTGCCAGCAGCAAAACCAGCGGAACTGCCTACGAGCAGTACTTC.